This T cell receptor (beta chain) was found in a study of shared clonotypes between healthy human individuals. As for the study in general: Donors were two women and a few men aged 18 to 49.

Sequencing used immunoSEQ multiplex PCR; TCRdb keeps in-frame clones, though not all of them. Among about 2,100,000 clones listed, 93% were seen once. The CDR3 loop spans 16 amino acids. V gave up 1 base and J gave up 5 bases, with 15 bases separating them. Germline V CDR1 and CDR2: LGHNA, YSLEER. Terminally differentiated effector memory CD45RA+ cells were excluded by CCR7 positive selection of CD45RO-negative cells. The receptor was isolated from a man aged 18-30 years in good health. Some clones in this sample may be carry-over from other donors' samples. Sequenced sample: naive CD8+ T cells from PBMCs. The chain employs TRBV4-3 and TRBJ1-5; D remains ambiguous. Here the CDR3 reads CASSQGWVRVDQPQHF. CDR3 nucleotides: TGCGCCAGCAGCCAAGGGTGGGTAAGGGTTGATCAGCCCCAGCATTTT.